This record looks at one T cell receptor beta chain sequence and its context. These data originate in a study of CD8 T cells in Susac syndrome. Random hexamers were used to reverse transcribe about 0.5 to 1 ug of RNA. The authors amplified TCR beta CDR3 across 54 Vbeta and 13 Jbeta using immunoSEQ multiplex PCR. Using its own MiXCR run on the immunoSEQ multiplex PCR reads, TCRdb lists one record per CDR3 protein. The sample lists 150,000 to 200,000 distinct CDR3 sequences, about 94% occurring once. Germline CDR1 reads MNHEY; CDR2 reads SVGAGI. The CDR3 extends over 15 amino acids. Trimming removed 2 bases from V and 0 bases from J, with 8 bases in between. In blood CD8+ and CD4+ T cells, TCR beta underwent sequencing. The multiple sclerosis control group comprised treatment-naive patients with stable or active relapsing-remitting disease. Isolation of CD8+ and CD4+ T cells was performed negatively, whereas enrichment of TEMRA cells was done by FACS.

The V gene is TRBV6-5, the J gene TRBJ1-3; no firm D call. Sample: CD4+ T cells from PBMCs. The sequence was collected from a human donor with multiple sclerosis. The CDR3 sequence: CASSYGPNSGNTIYF. CDR3 bases: TGTGCCAGCAGTTACGGTCCTAACTCTGGAAACACCATATATTTT.